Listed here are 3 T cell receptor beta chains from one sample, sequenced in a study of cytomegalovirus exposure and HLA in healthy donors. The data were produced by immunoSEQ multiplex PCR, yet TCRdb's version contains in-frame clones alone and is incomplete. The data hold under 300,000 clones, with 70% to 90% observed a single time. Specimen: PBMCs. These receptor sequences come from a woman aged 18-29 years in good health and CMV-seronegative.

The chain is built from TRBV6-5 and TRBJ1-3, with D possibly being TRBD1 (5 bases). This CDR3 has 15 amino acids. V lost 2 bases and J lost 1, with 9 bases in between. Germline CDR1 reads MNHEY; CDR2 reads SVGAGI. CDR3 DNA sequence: TGTGCCAGCAGTTACAATGGGGCATCTGGAAACACCATATATTTT. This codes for CASSYNGASGNTIYF.

The CDR3 protein is CASRSSYEQYF. The CDR3, as DNA: TGTGCCAGCAGGTCGTCCTACGAGCAGTACTTC. The gene calls are TRBV11-2 and TRBJ2-7; D gene unclear. V lost 6 bases to trimming and J lost 1 base, with 4 bases between them. The CDR3 loop spans 11 amino acids. Per the germline V gene, CDR1 is SGHAT and CDR2 is FQNNGV.

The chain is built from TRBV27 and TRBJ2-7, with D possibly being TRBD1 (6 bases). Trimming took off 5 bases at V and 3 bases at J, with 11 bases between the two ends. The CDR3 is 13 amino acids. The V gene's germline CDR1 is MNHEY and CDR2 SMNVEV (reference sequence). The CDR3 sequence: CASSRLDSYEQYF. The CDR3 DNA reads TGTGCCAGCAGTCGGTTGGACAGCTACGAGCAGTACTTC.